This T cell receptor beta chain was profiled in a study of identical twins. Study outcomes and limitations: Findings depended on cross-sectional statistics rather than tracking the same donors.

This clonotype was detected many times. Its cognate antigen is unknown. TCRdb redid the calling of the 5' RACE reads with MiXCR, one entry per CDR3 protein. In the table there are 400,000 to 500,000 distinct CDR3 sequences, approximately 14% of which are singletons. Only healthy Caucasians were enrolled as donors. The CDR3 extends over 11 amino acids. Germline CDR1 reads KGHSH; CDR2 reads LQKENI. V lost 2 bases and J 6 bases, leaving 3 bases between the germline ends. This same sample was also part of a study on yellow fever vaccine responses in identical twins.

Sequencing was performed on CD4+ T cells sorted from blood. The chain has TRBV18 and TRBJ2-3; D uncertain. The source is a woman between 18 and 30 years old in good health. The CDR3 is CASSPVDTQYF. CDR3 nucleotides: TGTGCCAGCTCACCAGTCGATACGCAGTATTTT.